The 20 T cell receptor beta chains reported below all come from one sample, sequenced in a study of tumor and adjacent non-tumor tissue in lung cancer. No cell sorting was done before RNA was extracted from the tissue. TCRbeta libraries were built with three rounds of nested PCR, modified from ARM-PCR. TCRdb re-derived calls from the multiplex PCR reads in MiXCR, one entry per CDR3 protein. This table has approximately 120,000 distinct CDR3 sequences, 66% appearing once. Sequencing used lung tumor tissue. These receptors were obtained from a man aged 25 to 40 with non-small cell lung cancer.

This sequence joins TRBV7-9 and TRBJ2-1; D is undetermined. This CDR3 has 14 amino acids. Trimming shortened V by 1 base and J by 6 bases, and 10 bases separated the two germline ends. Germline V gene lookup returns CDR1 SEHNR and CDR2 FQNEAQ (reference sequence). The CDR3 here is CASSLDSMGNEQFF. Written as DNA, the CDR3 is TGTGCCAGCAGCTTAGATTCGATGGGCAATGAGCAGTTCTTC.

This clonotype came up a few times. At one boundary the junction diverges from the germline segment, which might be a read error. This chain uses TRBV4-1 with TRBJ2-3; 8 bases map to TRBD2. Germline lookup yields CDR1 MGHRA and CDR2 YSYEKL. This CDR3 region has 18 residues. CDR3 loop: CASSQDVPSGWAADTQYF. CDR3 DNA sequence: TGCGCCAGCAGTCAAGATGTGCCTAGCGGGTGGGCGGCAGATACGCAGTATTTT.

At least ten counts were recorded for this clonotype. This chain joins TRBV4-2 and TRBJ2-5; TRBD2 agrees at 16 bases. Germline V gene lookup returns CDR1 LGHNA and CDR2 YNFKEQ. The CDR3 consists of 18 residues. J gave up 7 bases and V 1 base, and 9 bases lay outside the gene matches. CDR3 bases: TGTGCCAGCAGCCAAGTAACCGGGACTAGCGGGGGGGCAGGGACCCAGTACTTC. This encodes CASSQVTGTSGGAGTQYF.

This clonotype was seen once. One base away lies a much larger clone, so this may be a sequencing read error. The chain links TRBV5-1 to TRBJ2-1, with D possibly matching TRBD1 (6 bases). Germline CDR1 and CDR2: SGHRS and YFSETQ. There are 13 residues in the CDR3. The DNA for the CDR3 is TGCGCCAGCAGCGTTGGGGACACCCTTGAGCCGTTCTTC. Protein: CASSVGDTLEPFF.

On this clonotype: At one boundary the junction diverges from the germline segment, which might be a read error. The chain uses TRBV11-2 and TRBJ2-7; 7 bases map to TRBD2. Germline V gene data show CDR1 as SGHAT and CDR2 as FQNNGV. The CDR3 length is 12 residues. The CDR3 here is CASSSSRGEQNF. The CDR3 nucleotides are TGTGCCAGCAGCTCAAGCCGGGGGGAGCAGAACTTC. Together with reference TRBV11-2 and TRBJ2-7, the CDR3 gives the full variable domain: EAGVAQSPRYKIIEKRQSVAFWCNPISGHATLYWYQQILGQGPKLLIQFQNNGVVDDSQLPKDRFSAERLKGVDSTLKIQPAKLEDSAVYLCASSSSRGEQNFGPGTRLTVT.

The genes are TRBV28 and TRBJ2-5; D is ambiguous. CDR3 length equals 11 residues. Germline loops: CDR1 MDHEN, CDR2 SYDVKM. V was shortened by 5 bases and J by 5 bases, with 6 bases between the two germline ends. This chain's CDR3 is CASSRRETQYF. CDR3 in DNA: TGTGCCAGCAGTCGTAGGGAGACCCAGTACTTC.

Regarding this clonotype: A much larger clone differs from this one at a single base, so this may be a read error. The chain joins TRBV12-3 or TRBV12-4 to TRBJ2-2; D possibly matches TRBD1 or TRBD2 (5 bases each). The CDR3 extends over 15 amino acids. The CDR3 spells CTSSLDGTHTGELFF. The CDR3 DNA reads as TGTACCAGCAGTTTAGACGGGACGCACACCGGGGAGCTGTTTTTT.

To note about this clonotype: Since a much larger clone is just one base distant, this may be a read error. The chain links TRBV12-3 or TRBV12-4 to TRBJ1-1; D not resolved. The CDR3 has 13 residues. CDR3 coding DNA: TGTGCCAGCTGTTTGTCAACGAACACTGAAGCTTTCTTT. Translated, it gives CASCLSTNTEAFF.

On this clonotype: A much larger clone lies a single base off, so this may be a read error. The chain joins TRBV4-3 to TRBJ2-1, with 8 bases aligning to TRBD2. The CDR3 is made up of 16 amino acids. Losses at the gene ends were 2 bases for V and 3 bases for J; bases not matched to a gene: 6. Germline CDR1 and CDR2: LGHNA and YSLEER. Here the CDR3 reads CASSQSSSGNYNEQFF. DNA for the CDR3: TGCGCCAGCAGCCAATCGAGTAGCGGGAACTACAATGAGCAGTTCTTC.

This clonotype has only a few counts. The V and J genes are TRBV5-6 and TRBJ2-1; D call uncertain. The CDR3 extends over 15 amino acids. V lost 4 bases and J 10 bases, leaving 21 bases between the germline ends. Germline V gene lookup returns CDR1 SGHDT and CDR2 YYEEEE. In nucleotides, the CDR3 is TGTGCCAGCAGCATCGGTAGGTCCCCGGTACGGGAGCAGTTCTTC. Protein product: CASSIGRSPVREQFF.

In the case of this clonotype: One end of the junction is discordant with germline, which a read error may explain. V and J are TRBV11-2 and TRBJ2-5, with 7 bases aligning to TRBD1. The CDR3 consists of 14 residues. In germline, CDR1 is SGHAT, CDR2 FQNNGV. CDR3 sequence (DNA): TGTACCAGCAGCTTGGGCAGGGGGTACGAGACTCAGTACTTC. This gives the protein CTSSLGRGYETQYF.

Concerning this clonotype: Germline and junction disagree at one end, which may indicate a read error. The chain couples TRBV7-3 to TRBJ2-1; 15 bases are a match to TRBD2. This CDR3 is 19 amino acids long. Germline V gives CDR1 SGHTA, CDR2 FQGTGA. The CDR3 loop reads CASSSGPGTSGGSLNEKFF. CDR3 nucleotide sequence: TGTGCCAGCAGCTCCGGTCCCGGGACTAGCGGGGGGTCGCTCAATGAGAAGTTCTTC.

There are many counts of this clonotype. The J gene is TRBJ2-5, the V gene TRBV5-6, with 7 bases aligning to TRBD1. This CDR3 is built from 14 residues. V lost 4 bases and J lost 3; bases outside the gene matches: 6. The V gene's germline CDR1 is SGHDT and CDR2 YYEEEE. CDR3 sequence: CASSGVDREETQYF. The CDR3 nucleotides are TGTGCCAGCAGCGGGGTCGACAGGGAAGAGACCCAGTACTTC.

Turning to this clonotype: The junction differs from germline at one of its ends, possibly a read error. The chain joins TRBV6-5 to TRBJ1-1; 8 bases map to TRBD1. Germline CDR1 MNHEY, CDR2 SVGAGI. This CDR3 has 14 amino acids. This CDR3 reads CARSSQNIQGVAFF. The CDR3 DNA reads as TGTGCCCGCAGTTCACAAAACATACAGGGGGTGGCTTTCTTT.

Turning to this clonotype: The junction differs from germline at one of its ends, possibly a read error. The chain employs TRBV6-1 and TRBJ2-7; 10 bases are a match to TRBD2. This CDR3 comprises 14 residues. CDR1 is MNHNS, CDR2 SASEGT, per germline. The CDR3 is CTSVSGRGSYEQYF. The CDR3 bases are TGTACCAGCGTCAGCGGGAGGGGTTCCTACGAGCAGTACTTT.

A few counts support this clonotype. An end of the junction does not agree with germline; a read error may underlie this. The chain uses TRBV7-8 and TRBJ1-1; perhaps TRBD1 as D (5 bases). This CDR3 contains 13 residues. In germline, CDR1 is SGHVS, CDR2 FQNEAQ. The CDR3 sequence: CASSPQGVSEALF. Written as DNA, the CDR3 is TGTGCCAGCAGCCCGCAGGGTGTTTCTGAAGCTCTCTTT.

As concerns this clonotype: A much larger clonotype is one base distant, so this may be a read error. Written as DNA, the CDR3 is TGTGCCTGGAGTGCGGGCAGGCCGACTAGCGGGACATTTTTGTTCTTC. Amino acids: CAWSAGRPTSGTFLFF. The J gene is TRBJ2-1, the V gene TRBV30; 11 bases are shared with TRBD2. The CDR3 is 16 residues long. Trimming removed 1 base from V and 15 bases from J; junction bases left unmatched: 17. Germline V gene sequence: CDR1 GTSNPN, CDR2 SVGIG (reference sequence).

The DNA for the CDR3 is TGCAGTGCTAGAGATCCAGCGGGAGACAACGAGCAGTACTTC. Its protein is CSARDPAGDNEQYF. The chain carries TRBV20-1 and TRBJ2-7; the match to TRBD2 covers 8 bases. The CDR3 has 14 residues. Germline V lookup: CDR1 DFQATT, CDR2 SNEGSKA (reference sequence). J was trimmed by 5 bases and V by 0 bases; bases with no gene match: 6.

Worth noting for this clonotype: A much larger clone is a single base away; this may be a read error. The chain joins TRBV6-5 to TRBJ1-6; the match to TRBD1 covers 7 bases. Germline V CDR1 and CDR2: MNHEY, SVGAGI. The CDR3 loop spans 15 amino acids. This CDR3 is CASSYSGGSNSPPHF. The CDR3 DNA follows: TGTGCCAGCAGTTACTCAGGGGGCTCGAATTCACCCCCCCACTTT.

In the case of this clonotype: Germline is not matched at one junction end, which may reflect a read error. V and J are TRBV29-1 and TRBJ2-1; 7 positions match TRBD1. The CDR3 runs 14 residues. From germline, CDR1 is SQVTM and CDR2 ANQGSEA. The CDR3 here is CSVEIWDSINEQFF. In DNA form, the CDR3 reads TGCAGTGTTGAGATATGGGACAGTATCAATGAGCAGTTCTTC.